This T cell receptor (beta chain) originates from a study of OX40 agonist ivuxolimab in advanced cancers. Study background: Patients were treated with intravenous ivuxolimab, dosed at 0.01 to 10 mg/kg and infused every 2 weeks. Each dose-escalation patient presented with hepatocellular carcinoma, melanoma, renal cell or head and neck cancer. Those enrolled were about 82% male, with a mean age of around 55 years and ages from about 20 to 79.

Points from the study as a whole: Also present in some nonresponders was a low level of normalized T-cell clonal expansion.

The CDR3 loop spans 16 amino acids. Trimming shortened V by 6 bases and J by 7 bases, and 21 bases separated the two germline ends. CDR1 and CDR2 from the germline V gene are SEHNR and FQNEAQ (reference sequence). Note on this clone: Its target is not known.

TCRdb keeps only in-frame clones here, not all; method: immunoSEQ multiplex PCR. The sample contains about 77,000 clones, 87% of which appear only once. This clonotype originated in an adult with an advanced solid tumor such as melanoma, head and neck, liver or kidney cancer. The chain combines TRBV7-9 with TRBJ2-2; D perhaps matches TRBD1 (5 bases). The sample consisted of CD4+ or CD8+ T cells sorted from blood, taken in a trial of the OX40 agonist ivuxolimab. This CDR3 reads CASSFEPGLGNGELFF. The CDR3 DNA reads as TGTGCCAGCAGTTTTGAACCAGGGTTGGGAAACGGGGAGCTGTTTTTT. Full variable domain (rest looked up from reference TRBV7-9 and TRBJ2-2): DTGVSQNPRHKITKRGQNVTFRCDPISEHNRLYWYRQTLGQGPEFLTYFQNEAQLEKSRLLSDRFSAERPKGSFSTLEIQRTEQGDSAMYLCASSFEPGLGNGELFFGEGSRLTVL.